The 5 T cell receptor beta chains reported below all come from one sample, sequenced in a study of blood T cell repertoires in COVID-19. TCRdb's table, derived via immunoSEQ multiplex PCR, lists solely in-frame clones and lacks some. Counted here are about 150,000 clones, roughly 84% occurring once; the ten biggest clones make up about 39%. Sequenced: peripheral blood. These receptors were obtained from a human donor in a cohort sampled during active COVID-19.

The V gene is TRBV6-2 or TRBV6-3, the J gene TRBJ1-2, with a weak D call TRBD1 (6 bases). CDR1 is MNHEY and CDR2 is SVGEGT in the germline V gene. V gave up 5 bases and J gave up 2 bases, with 12 bases separating them. The CDR3 runs 14 residues. CDR3 nucleotides: TGTGCCAGCAGTAAACACACAGGGAACTATGGCTACACCTTC. Its translation: CASSKHTGNYGYTF.

The chain joins TRBV2 to TRBJ1-4, with 7 bases that match TRBD1. This CDR3 comprises 14 residues. Germline-derived CDR1 and CDR2 are SNHLY and FYNNEI. Losses at the gene ends were 6 bases for V and 4 bases for J; bases not matched to a gene: 5. The CDR3 bases are TGTGCCAGCAGAAAGACAGGGATTAATGAAAAACTGTTTTTT. Its translation: CASRKTGINEKLFF.

The V call is TRBV12-3 or TRBV12-4, the J call TRBJ2-3; D not resolved. CDR3 length equals 13 residues. Trimming shortened V by 4 bases and J by 2 bases, and 7 bases separated the two germline ends. The CDR3 sequence is CASSSLFTDTQYF. For the CDR3, the DNA is TGTGCCAGCAGTTCCCTCTTCACAGATACGCAGTATTTT.

This clone ranks as medium-sized. The chain carries TRBV12-3 or TRBV12-4 and TRBJ1-2; D gene uncertain. V dropped 1 base and J dropped 7 bases, with 10 bases sitting between them. CDR3 length equals 13 residues. In DNA form, the CDR3 reads TGTGCCAGCAGTTTAGGTGTGGGAGGTGGCTACACCTTC. It yields the protein CASSLGVGGGYTF.

This rearrangement joins TRBV4-2 to TRBJ2-7; 9 positions agree with TRBD2. The V and J ends lost 5 bases and 7 bases, in that order; junction bases with no gene match: 3. CDR1 is LGHNA, CDR2 YNFKEQ, per germline. This CDR3 has 12 amino acids. CDR3 protein: CASSRTSGEQYF. CDR3 DNA: TGTGCCAGCAGCAGAACTAGCGGGGAGCAGTACTTC.